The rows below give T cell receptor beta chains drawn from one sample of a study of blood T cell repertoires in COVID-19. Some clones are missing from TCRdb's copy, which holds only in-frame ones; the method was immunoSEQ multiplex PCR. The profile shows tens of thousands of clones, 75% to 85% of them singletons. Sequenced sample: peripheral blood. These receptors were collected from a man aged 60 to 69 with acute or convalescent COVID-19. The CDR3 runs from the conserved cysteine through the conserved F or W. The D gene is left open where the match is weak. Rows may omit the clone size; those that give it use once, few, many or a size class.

CASRGGGLNEQFF TGTGCCAGCAGAGGCGGGGGTTTGAATGAGCAGTTCTTC TRBD2 . TRBJ2-1 TRBV7-9
CASSLSRMAELSYNEQFF TGTGCCAGCAGCCTCTCCCGGATGGCGGAGCTTTCCTACAATGAGCAGTTCTTC . . TRBJ2-1 TRBV7-9
CASNTGPISGELFF TGTGCCAGTAATACAGGGCCTATTAGCGGGGAGCTGTTTTTT . . TRBJ2-2 TRBV11-2
CASSGGTSGGVYNEQFF TGTGCCAGCAGCGGAGGGACTAGCGGGGGAGTGTACAATGAGCAGTTCTTC TRBD2 . TRBJ2-1 TRBV7-8
CASTIDRDRGYTF TGTGCCAGTACCATTGACAGGGATCGCGGCTACACCTTC TRBD1 . TRBJ1-2 TRBV19
CASSPGLAGAHDTDTQYF TGTGCCAGCAGCCCCGGGCTAGCGGGTGCCCATGACACAGATACGCAGTATTTT TRBD2 . TRBJ2-3 TRBV5-5
CASRALEGPGKAFF TGCGCCAGCAGGGCCTTGGAGGGTCCGGGGAAAGCTTTCTTT . . TRBJ1-1 TRBV5-1
CASSGSGDNQPQHF TGTGCCAGCAGTGGTAGCGGGGACAATCAGCCCCAGCATTTT . . TRBJ1-5 TRBV2
CASSSQGAGNTIYF TGTGCCAGCAGCTCCCAGGGGGCCGGAAACACCATATATTTT TRBD1 . TRBJ1-3 TRBV7-3
CASSPPTTTLRTNTEAFF TGTGCCAGCAGCCCCCCCACTACTACGTTAAGAACGAACACTGAAGCTTTCTTT . . TRBJ1-1 TRBV7-9
CASRRTGGGHQPQHF TGTGCCAGCAGGCGCACAGGGGGCGGCCATCAGCCCCAGCATTTT TRBD1 . TRBJ1-5 TRBV27
CASGLAGTTDQPQHF TGTGCTAGTGGTTTGGCCGGGACAACAGATCAGCCCCAGCATTTT . . TRBJ1-5 TRBV12-5
CASSGTSNNYNEQFF TGTGCTTCCTCGGGGACTAGTAATAACTACAATGAGCAGTTCTTC TRBD2 once TRBJ2-1 TRBV12-5
CASSQPRGQGLTIQYF TGTGCCAGCAGCCAGCCCCGGGGACAGGGGCTTACGATTCAGTACTTC TRBD1 . TRBJ2-7 TRBV4-2
CASSYTQGPGELFF TGTGCCAGCAGTTACACCCAGGGGCCCGGGGAGCTGTTTTTT . . TRBJ2-2 TRBV6-2/TRBV6-3
CASTHHTGGGSTEAFF TGTGCCAGCACCCACCACACAGGGGGCGGGAGCACTGAAGCTTTCTTT TRBD1 . TRBJ1-1 TRBV7-9
CASSFEAGGYEQYF TGTGCCAGCAGTTTCGAAGCAGGGGGCTACGAGCAGTACTTC TRBD1 many TRBJ2-7 TRBV27
CATSGQGYTDTQYF TGTGCCACCAGCGGACAGGGGTACACAGATACGCAGTATTTT TRBD1 . TRBJ2-3 TRBV24-1
CASSLALSGFSSPLHF TGTGCCAGCAGCTTAGCGCTATCGGGGTTCAGTTCACCCCTCCACTTT . . TRBJ1-6 TRBV7-2
CASSLTEETQYF TGTGCCAGCAGCTTAACGGAAGAGACCCAGTACTTC . . TRBJ2-5 TRBV11-3
CASSLARNLPRGQDAFF TGTGCCAGCAGCTTAGCCCGTAATCTTCCCAGGGGGCAGGACGCTTTCTTT TRBD1 . TRBJ1-1 TRBV7-9
CASSLQGDYGYTF TGTGCCAGCAGTTTACAGGGGGACTATGGCTACACCTTC TRBD1 . TRBJ1-2 TRBV12-3/TRBV12-4
CASSLVQGRAGNTIYF TGTGCCAGCAGCTTAGTACAGGGTCGCGCTGGAAACACCATATATTTT . . TRBJ1-3 TRBV5-5
CASSLLANTQYF TGTGCCAGCAGTTTATTAGCCAATACGCAGTATTTT . . TRBJ2-3 TRBV28
CASSLVVAGGPNEQFF TGCGCCAGCAGCTTGGTGGTAGCGGGGGGCCCCAATGAGCAGTTCTTC TRBD2 . TRBJ2-1 TRBV5-1
CASRTGTGNTEAFF TGTGCCAGCAGAACCGGGACAGGGAACACTGAAGCTTTCTTT TRBD1 . TRBJ1-1 TRBV6-5
CASSLEGQGNYNTEAFF TGCGCCAGCAGCTTGGAAGGACAGGGTAATTACAACACTGAAGCTTTCTTT TRBD1 . TRBJ1-1 TRBV5-1
CASGDSNNSPLHF TGTGCCAGCGGGGACAGCAATAATTCACCCCTCCACTTT TRBD1 . TRBJ1-6 TRBV2
CASSWQGGWWDEQFF TGTGCCAGCAGCTGGCAGGGAGGGTGGTGGGATGAGCAGTTCTTC TRBD2 . TRBJ2-1 TRBV7-2
CASSSWGGPEKETQYF TGTGCCAGCTCCTCATGGGGGGGGCCTGAGAAGGAGACCCAGTACTTC . . TRBJ2-5 TRBV18
CASSRTAGTEAFF TGCGCCAGCAGCCGGACGGCGGGGACTGAAGCTTTCTTT . . TRBJ1-1 TRBV5-1
CASSLDRVNEQFF TGCGCCAGCAGCTTGGACAGGGTCAATGAGCAGTTCTTC . . TRBJ2-1 TRBV5-1
CASSFSGTGSQNSPLHF TGTGCCAGCAGTTTCTCAGGGACAGGGAGTCAGAATTCACCCCTCCACTTT TRBD1 once TRBJ1-6 TRBV27
CASSLDHRGPSPLHF TGTGCCAGCAGCTTGGATCACAGGGGTCCTTCACCCCTCCACTTT TRBD1 . TRBJ1-6 TRBV5-4
CASSLGQGSGSPLHF TGTGCCAGCAGCTTGGGACAGGGGTCGGGATCACCCCTCCACTTT TRBD1 . TRBJ1-6 TRBV7-9
CASSFRTGGAETQYF TGCGCCAGCAGCTTCCGGACAGGGGGCGCAGAGACCCAGTACTTC TRBD1 . TRBJ2-5 TRBV5-1
CASSSGLVGSPLHF TGTGCCAGCAGCTCGGGTTTGGTCGGGTCACCCCTCCACTTT . . TRBJ1-6 TRBV5-5
CSVTDYNEQFF TGCAGCGTAACAGACTACAATGAGCAGTTCTTC . few TRBJ2-1 TRBV29-1
CASSPWGPQETQYF TGTGCCAGCAGTCCTTGGGGGCCCCAAGAGACCCAGTACTTC . . TRBJ2-5 TRBV28
CASSSGTGSWTQYF TGTGCCAGCAGTTCCGGGACAGGGAGCTGGACCCAGTACTTC TRBD1 once TRBJ2-5 TRBV28
CAWRFTGGYSPLHF TGTGCCTGGAGATTCACAGGGGGTTATTCACCCCTCCACTTT TRBD1 . TRBJ1-6 TRBV30
CSAGQTGWAFF TGCAGTGCTGGACAGACAGGGTGGGCTTTCTTT TRBD1 . TRBJ1-1 TRBV20-1
CASSLGQGIGNEQFF TGTGCCAGCAGCTTAGGGCAGGGAATCGGGAATGAGCAGTTCTTC . . TRBJ2-1 TRBV7-7
CATSSTVNTEAFF TGTGCCACCTCATCTACAGTGAACACTGAAGCTTTCTTT . few TRBJ1-1 TRBV12-3/TRBV12-4
CASSLAAGEGSGANVLTF TGCGCCAGCAGCTTGGCGGCAGGGGAGGGGTCTGGGGCCAACGTCCTGACTTTC . few TRBJ2-6 TRBV5-1
CASSLGPPQEQFF TGTGCCAGCAGTCTGGGGCCGCCCCAGGAGCAGTTCTTC . . TRBJ2-1 TRBV12-3/TRBV12-4
CASTGGPYEQYF TGTGCCAGCACCGGCGGCCCATACGAGCAGTACTTC . many TRBJ2-7 TRBV2
CASRRDTATNEKLFF TGTGCCAGCAGAAGGGACACCGCAACTAATGAAAAACTGTTTTTT . . TRBJ1-4 TRBV6-5
CASSQDPGGRSSYNEQFF TGCGCCAGCAGCCAAGATCCCGGGGGACGAAGCTCCTACAATGAGCAGTTCTTC . once TRBJ2-1 TRBV4-1
CATSEGGYNSPLHF TGTGCCACCAGTGAGGGGGGGTATAATTCACCCCTCCACTTT . . TRBJ1-6 TRBV24-1
CASSIRGRQGKNIQYF TGTGCCAGTAGTATTCGGGGGCGACAGGGTAAAAACATTCAGTACTTC . few TRBJ2-4 TRBV19